The 6 T cell receptor beta chains reported below all come from one sample, sequenced in a study of blood T cell repertoires in COVID-19. Clones were read by immunoSEQ multiplex PCR, and TCRdb kept only the in-frame ones, dropping some. The sample holds approximately 170,000 clones; less than 90% are singletons and the top ten take roughly 8%. Sequenced: PBMCs or T cells enriched from blood (not recorded which). These TCRs come from a woman between 45 and 60 years old who had recovered from COVID-19.

The chain employs TRBV7-9 and TRBJ2-1; 10 nucleotides agree with TRBD2. The CDR3 loop spans 17 amino acids. Trimming cost V 5 bases and J 1 base; bases outside gene matches: 8. Germline CDR1 reads SEHNR; CDR2 reads FQNEAQ (reference sequence). CDR3 in amino acids: CASSIDSGGPSYNEQFF. The CDR3 DNA reads as TGTGCCAGCAGCATAGATAGCGGGGGGCCTTCCTACAATGAGCAGTTCTTC.

In this sample, this clone turned up a few times. The chain combines TRBV21-1 with TRBJ2-2; no check of the table's D call, TRBD1, against the DNA was made. TRBV21-1 is a pseudogene locus. This CDR3 has 14 amino acids. This CDR3 is CASRTGAETGELFF. In DNA, the CDR3 is TGTGCCAGCAGGACAGGGGCGGAAACCGGGGAGCTGTTTTTT.

This clone was detected a few times. J is TRBJ2-5 and V is TRBV27; D not certain. V was cut by 10 bases and J by 3 bases, with 18 bases left in between. This CDR3 has 14 amino acids. Germline V CDR1 and CDR2: MNHEY, SMNVEV (reference sequence). CDR3 protein: CATSPVGDKETQYF. For the CDR3, the DNA is TGTGCCACTTCCCCCGTGGGCGACAAAGAGACCCAGTACTTC.

This clone was seen a few times. V is TRBV5-1 and J is TRBJ2-2, with D perhaps TRBD2 (6 bases). CDR1 and CDR2 (germline): SGHRS, YFSETQ. Trimming took off 4 bases at V and 1 base at J, with 17 bases between the two ends. The CDR3 runs to 17 residues. The CDR3 DNA is TGCGCCAGCAGCCCGCGGGGCGGAAGTGAGAACACCGGGGAGCTGTTTTTT. Protein: CASSPRGGSENTGELFF.

The rearrangement uses TRBV7-2 and TRBJ2-7; 7 bases match TRBD1. This CDR3 comprises 14 residues. The ends lost 3 bases at V and 3 bases at J; junction bases unmatched: 5. CDR1 and CDR2 (germline): SGHTA, FQGNSA. In DNA form, the CDR3 reads TGTGCCAGCAGCTTCGGGACAGCCCTCTACGAGCAGTACTTC. Its protein is CASSFGTALYEQYF.

This clone has a handful of counts. The rearrangement links TRBV4-3 to TRBJ1-2; TRBD1 matches 9 bases. The CDR3 runs to 15 residues. Losses at the gene ends were 1 base for V and 4 bases for J; bases not matched to a gene: 4. The V gene's germline CDR1 is LGHNA and CDR2 YSLEER. The CDR3 DNA reads as TGCGCCAGCAGCCAAGGGACAGGGGCTTCCTATGGCTACACCTTC. Protein product: CASSQGTGASYGYTF.